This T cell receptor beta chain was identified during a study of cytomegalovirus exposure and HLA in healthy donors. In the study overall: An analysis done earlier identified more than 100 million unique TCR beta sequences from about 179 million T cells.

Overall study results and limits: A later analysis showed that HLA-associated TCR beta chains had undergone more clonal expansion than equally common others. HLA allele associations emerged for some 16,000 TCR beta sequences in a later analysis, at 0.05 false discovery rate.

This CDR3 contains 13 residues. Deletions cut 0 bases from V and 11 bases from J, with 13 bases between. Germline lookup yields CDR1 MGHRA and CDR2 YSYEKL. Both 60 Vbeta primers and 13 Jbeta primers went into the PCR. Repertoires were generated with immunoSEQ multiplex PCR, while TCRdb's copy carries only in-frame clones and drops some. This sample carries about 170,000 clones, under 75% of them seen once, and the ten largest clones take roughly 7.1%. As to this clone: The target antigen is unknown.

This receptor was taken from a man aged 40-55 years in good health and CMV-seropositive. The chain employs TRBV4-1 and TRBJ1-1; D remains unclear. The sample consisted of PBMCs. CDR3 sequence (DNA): TGCGCCAGCAGCCAAGAGTCCAGGAGAGGGGCTTTCTTT. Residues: CASSQESRRGAFF.